This T cell receptor (beta chain) was recovered during a study of blood T cell repertoires in COVID-19. As for the study in general: Collection of acute and convalescent COVID-19 samples took place in the United States, Italy and Spain. From T cells, B-cell-depleted T cells, or PBMCs came the material, which was cDNA or gDNA.

Original processing notes: Estimation of nucleated cell counts relied on the amplification of reference gene primers. Measured with immunoSEQ multiplex PCR; TCRdb has only the in-frame clones, and not every one. Clone size and V and J calls were adopted from that table, with D and trimming inferred from the DNA. Here the sample spans some 150,000 clones, 86% being singletons. Per the germline V gene, CDR1 is SSHAT and CDR2 is FNYEAQ (reference sequence). The CDR3 sequence is 21 residues long. This clone was observed a few times. The junction departs from the called germline gene at one end, perhaps through a read error.

The gene calls are TRBV7-7 and TRBJ2-1; 13 nucleotides align to TRBD2. The TCR originated in a woman in her sixties with acute or convalescent COVID-19. Specimen: peripheral blood. CDR3 amino acids: CASSSVPYRTSGGPSYNEQFF. The CDR3 DNA reads as TGTGCTAGCAGCTCTGTCCCTTATCGGACTAGCGGGGGCCCCTCCTACAATGAGCAGTTCTTC.